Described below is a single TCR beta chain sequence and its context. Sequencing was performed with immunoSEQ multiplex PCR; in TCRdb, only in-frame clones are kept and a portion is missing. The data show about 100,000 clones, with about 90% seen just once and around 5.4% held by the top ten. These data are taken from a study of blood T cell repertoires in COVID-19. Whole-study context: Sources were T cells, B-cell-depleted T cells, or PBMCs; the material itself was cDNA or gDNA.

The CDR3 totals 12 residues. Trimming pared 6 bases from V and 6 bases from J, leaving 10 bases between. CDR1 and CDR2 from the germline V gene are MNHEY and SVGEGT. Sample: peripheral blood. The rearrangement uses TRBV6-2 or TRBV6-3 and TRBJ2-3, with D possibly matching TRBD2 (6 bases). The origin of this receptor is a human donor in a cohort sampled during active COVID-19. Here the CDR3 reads CASSQLADTQYF. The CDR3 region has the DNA TGTGCCAGCAGCCAACTAGCTGATACGCAGTATTTT.